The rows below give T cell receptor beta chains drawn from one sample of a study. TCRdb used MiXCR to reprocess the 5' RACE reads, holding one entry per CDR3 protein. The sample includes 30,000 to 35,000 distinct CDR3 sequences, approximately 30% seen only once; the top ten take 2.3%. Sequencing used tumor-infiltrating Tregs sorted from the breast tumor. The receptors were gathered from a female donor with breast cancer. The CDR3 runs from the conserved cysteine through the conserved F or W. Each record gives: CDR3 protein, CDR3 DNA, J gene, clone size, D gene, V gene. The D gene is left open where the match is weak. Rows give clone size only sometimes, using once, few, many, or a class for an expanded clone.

CDR3 protein: CASSPRPDRETQYF
CDR3 DNA: TGTGCCAGCAGCCCACGCCCGGACAGAGAGACCCAGTACTTC
J gene: TRBJ2-5
clone size: many
D gene: -
V gene: TRBV11-2

CDR3 protein: CASSAGGNSGTEAFF
CDR3 DNA: TGTGCCAGCAGCGCAGGAGGCAATTCGGGCACTGAAGCTTTCTTT
J gene: TRBJ1-1
clone size: many
D gene: -
V gene: TRBV9

CDR3 protein: CASSLQGASNIQYF
CDR3 DNA: TGTGCCAGCAGCCTCCAAGGGGCGTCGAACATTCAGTACTTC
J gene: TRBJ2-4
clone size: once
D gene: -
V gene: TRBV5-4

CDR3 protein: CSATLAGSGNEQFF
CDR3 DNA: TGCAGTGCCACACTAGCGGGCTCTGGGAATGAGCAGTTCTTC
J gene: TRBJ2-1
clone size: many
D gene: TRBD2
V gene: TRBV20-1

CDR3 protein: CASSVSLNTEAFF
CDR3 DNA: TGTGCCAGCAGCGTCAGTCTGAACACTGAAGCTTTCTTT
J gene: TRBJ1-1
clone size: many
D gene: -
V gene: TRBV9

CDR3 protein: CASSVMGAGISDTQYF
CDR3 DNA: TGTGCCAGCAGTGTTATGGGAGCGGGAATATCCGATACGCAGTATTTT
J gene: TRBJ2-3
clone size: -
D gene: TRBD2
V gene: TRBV7-3

CDR3 protein: CASSLVTGGSGDEQFF
CDR3 DNA: TGTGCCAGCAGCTTAGTTACGGGAGGGTCGGGGGATGAGCAGTTCTTC
J gene: TRBJ2-1
clone size: few
D gene: TRBD2
V gene: TRBV7-6

CDR3 protein: CASSQPMTIGNEQFF
CDR3 DNA: TGTGCCAGTAGTCAACCGATGACAATCGGCAATGAGCAGTTCTTC
J gene: TRBJ2-1
clone size: -
D gene: -
V gene: TRBV19

CDR3 protein: CATRPLGYEQYF
CDR3 DNA: TGTGCCACTCGGCCCCTGGGCTACGAGCAGTACTTC
J gene: TRBJ2-7
clone size: many
D gene: -
V gene: TRBV2

CDR3 protein: CTTSSNSNYGYTF
CDR3 DNA: TGTACCACCAGCTCCAACTCTAACTATGGCTACACCTTC
J gene: TRBJ1-2
clone size: -
D gene: -
V gene: TRBV24-1

CDR3 protein: CASSLAFARTERSETQYF
CDR3 DNA: TGTGCCAGCAGCTTGGCCTTCGCTCGGACCGAGAGGTCAGAGACCCAGTACTTC
J gene: TRBJ2-5
clone size: many
D gene: -
V gene: TRBV5-5

CDR3 protein: CASSPLTGTGPWEQYF
CDR3 DNA: TGTGCCAGCAGCCCTCTAACAGGGACAGGACCTTGGGAGCAGTACTTC
J gene: TRBJ2-7
clone size: once
D gene: TRBD1
V gene: TRBV2

CDR3 protein: CAWSSRGEIAFF
CDR3 DNA: TGTGCCTGGAGTTCAAGGGGAGAAATAGCTTTCTTT
J gene: TRBJ1-1
clone size: -
D gene: -
V gene: TRBV30

CDR3 protein: CASSIIGPAGMNTEAFF
CDR3 DNA: TGTGCCAGTAGTATCATCGGCCCAGCGGGAATGAACACTGAAGCTTTCTTT
J gene: TRBJ1-1
clone size: -
D gene: -
V gene: TRBV19

CDR3 protein: CSARDPVSGSGNTIYF
CDR3 DNA: TGCAGTGCTAGAGATCCGGTCTCGGGCTCTGGAAACACCATATATTTT
J gene: TRBJ1-3
clone size: many
D gene: -
V gene: TRBV20-1

CDR3 protein: CASSLGAGNEQFF
CDR3 DNA: TGTGCCAGCAGCTTAGGAGCTGGCAATGAGCAGTTCTTC
J gene: TRBJ2-1
clone size: many
D gene: -
V gene: TRBV13

CDR3 protein: CASSEVGTTRTDTQYF
CDR3 DNA: TGTGCCAGCAGTGAAGTAGGGACAACCCGCACAGATACGCAGTATTTT
J gene: TRBJ2-3
clone size: few
D gene: -
V gene: TRBV25-1

CDR3 protein: CASSLRGGGGHNSPLHF
CDR3 DNA: TGTGCCAGCAGTTTGAGGGGTGGAGGGGGCCATAATTCACCCCTCCACTTT
J gene: TRBJ1-6
clone size: few
D gene: TRBD1
V gene: TRBV12-3/TRBV12-4

CDR3 protein: CASSLFKGRDPSYEQYF
CDR3 DNA: TGTGCCAGCAGTCTATTTAAGGGGCGGGACCCATCCTACGAGCAGTACTTC
J gene: TRBJ2-7
clone size: -
D gene: -
V gene: TRBV13

CDR3 protein: CASSYYSRTGVTGELFF
CDR3 DNA: TGTGCCAGCAGTTACTACTCAAGGACAGGGGTCACCGGGGAGCTGTTTTTT
J gene: TRBJ2-2
clone size: medium-sized
D gene: TRBD1
V gene: TRBV6-5

CDR3 protein: CASSLAVTLPHNEQFF
CDR3 DNA: TGTGCCAGCAGCTTAGCCGTGACACTGCCCCACAATGAGCAGTTCTTC
J gene: TRBJ2-1
clone size: medium-sized
D gene: -
V gene: TRBV7-2

CDR3 protein: CASGVGAVGNTEAFF
CDR3 DNA: TGTGCCAGCGGGGTCGGGGCGGTAGGAAACACTGAAGCTTTCTTT
J gene: TRBJ1-1
clone size: -
D gene: -
V gene: TRBV7-9

CDR3 protein: CSVDRARGGYGYTF
CDR3 DNA: TGCAGCGTTGACCGCGCCAGGGGAGGCTATGGCTACACCTTC
J gene: TRBJ1-2
clone size: many
D gene: -
V gene: TRBV29-1

CDR3 protein: CASSLAQGETEAFF
CDR3 DNA: TGCGCCAGCAGCTTGGCGCAGGGAGAGACTGAAGCTTTCTTT
J gene: TRBJ1-1
clone size: -
D gene: -
V gene: TRBV5-1

CDR3 protein: CASQEGQSTEAFF
CDR3 DNA: TGTGCCAGCCAGGAAGGCCAGAGCACTGAAGCTTTCTTT
J gene: TRBJ1-1
clone size: -
D gene: -
V gene: TRBV6-6

CDR3 protein: CASKRKGLQDEREDTEAFF
CDR3 DNA: TGTGCCAGCAAACGCAAGGGGCTACAGGACGAGCGTGAGGACACTGAAGCTTTCTTT
J gene: TRBJ1-1
clone size: -
D gene: -
V gene: TRBV6-5

CDR3 protein: CASQTHSAGAKGPYTEAFF
CDR3 DNA: TGTGCCAGCCAAACCCATAGCGCGGGGGCTAAGGGACCCTACACTGAAGCTTTCTTT
J gene: TRBJ1-1
clone size: many
D gene: -
V gene: TRBV6-1

CDR3 protein: CASSSLRDFHNEQFF
CDR3 DNA: TGTGCCAGCAGCTCACTCCGGGACTTCCACAATGAGCAGTTCTTC
J gene: TRBJ2-1
clone size: many
D gene: -
V gene: TRBV7-2

CDR3 protein: CATDDPDSYYEQYF
CDR3 DNA: TGTGCCACGGACGATCCAGACAGCTACTACGAGCAGTACTTC
J gene: TRBJ2-7
clone size: many
D gene: -
V gene: TRBV30

CDR3 protein: CATSREGTTYNEQFF
CDR3 DNA: TGTGCCACCAGCAGAGAGGGGACAACCTACAATGAGCAGTTCTTC
J gene: TRBJ2-1
clone size: few
D gene: -
V gene: TRBV15

CDR3 protein: CAYSPGGKNEQFF
CDR3 DNA: TGTGCCTACTCACCAGGGGGCAAGAATGAGCAGTTCTTC
J gene: TRBJ2-1
clone size: -
D gene: TRBD1
V gene: TRBV7-9

CDR3 protein: CASSRRGSGIPPEQFF
CDR3 DNA: TGTGCCAGCAGTCGCCGGGGGAGCGGGATCCCCCCGGAGCAGTTCTTC
J gene: TRBJ2-1
clone size: few
D gene: TRBD2
V gene: TRBV12-3/TRBV12-4

CDR3 protein: CASKRRGDTEAFF
CDR3 DNA: TGTGCCAGCAAACGGAGAGGAGACACTGAAGCTTTCTTT
J gene: TRBJ1-1
clone size: many
D gene: -
V gene: TRBV6-6

CDR3 protein: CASTTSGGPTDTQYF
CDR3 DNA: TGTGCCAGTACCACATCGGGGGGGCCGACAGATACGCAGTATTTT
J gene: TRBJ2-3
clone size: many
D gene: TRBD2
V gene: TRBV19

CDR3 protein: CSVTAGGGMNTEAFF
CDR3 DNA: TGCAGCGTTACCGCGGGGGGGGGGATGAACACTGAAGCTTTCTTT
J gene: TRBJ1-1
clone size: -
D gene: -
V gene: TRBV29-1

CDR3 protein: CASSFDRLGSQHF
CDR3 DNA: TGTGCCAGCAGCTTCGACAGGCTTGGGTCCCAGCATTTT
J gene: TRBJ1-5
clone size: medium-sized
D gene: -
V gene: TRBV6-5

CDR3 protein: CASSPRRSGNTIYF
CDR3 DNA: TGTGCCAGCAGTCCCCGCCGCTCTGGAAACACCATATATTTT
J gene: TRBJ1-3
clone size: many
D gene: -
V gene: TRBV12-3/TRBV12-4

CDR3 protein: CASSRRYSNTEAFF
CDR3 DNA: TGTGCCAGCAGCCGTCGATACAGTAACACTGAAGCTTTCTTT
J gene: TRBJ1-1
clone size: medium-sized
D gene: -
V gene: TRBV7-2

CDR3 protein: CASSQETGGSGTEAFF
CDR3 DNA: TGCGCCAGCAGCCAAGAAACTGGAGGATCGGGCACTGAAGCTTTCTTT
J gene: TRBJ1-1
clone size: -
D gene: -
V gene: TRBV4-3

CDR3 protein: CATNPGTSGRGPDTQYF
CDR3 DNA: TGTGCCACCAACCCTGGGACTAGCGGGAGGGGACCAGATACGCAGTATTTT
J gene: TRBJ2-3
clone size: -
D gene: TRBD2
V gene: TRBV15

CDR3 protein: CASSQGTSGDPYNEQFF
CDR3 DNA: TGTGCCAGCAGCCAAGGAACTAGCGGGGACCCCTACAATGAGCAGTTCTTC
J gene: TRBJ2-1
clone size: few
D gene: TRBD2
V gene: TRBV4-2

CDR3 protein: CASSPRPRGNYGYTF
CDR3 DNA: TGTGCCAGCAGCCCCCGGCCCCGGGGTAACTATGGCTACACCTTC
J gene: TRBJ1-2
clone size: many
D gene: -
V gene: TRBV7-2

CDR3 protein: CAWSVLDSGSGANVLTF
CDR3 DNA: TGTGCCTGGAGTGTACTGGACAGTGGCTCTGGGGCCAACGTCCTGACTTTC
J gene: TRBJ2-6
clone size: many
D gene: -
V gene: TRBV30

CDR3 protein: CATSDEGTSGTFNEQFF
CDR3 DNA: TGTGCCACCAGTGACGAAGGGACTAGCGGGACCTTCAATGAGCAGTTCTTC
J gene: TRBJ2-1
clone size: -
D gene: TRBD2
V gene: TRBV24-1

CDR3 protein: CASSFVASGDTQYF
CDR3 DNA: TGTGCCAGCAGTTTTGTGGCTAGCGGGGATACGCAGTATTTT
J gene: TRBJ2-3
clone size: many
D gene: TRBD2
V gene: TRBV12-3/TRBV12-4

CDR3 protein: CASGLGVNEQFF
CDR3 DNA: TGTGCTAGTGGTTTGGGGGTCAATGAGCAGTTCTTC
J gene: TRBJ2-1
clone size: many
D gene: -
V gene: TRBV12-5

CDR3 protein: CATSNRARTSEQFF
CDR3 DNA: TGTGCCACCAGTAATAGGGCCAGGACCAGTGAGCAGTTCTTC
J gene: TRBJ2-1
clone size: -
D gene: -
V gene: TRBV24-1

CDR3 protein: CASSLSRIADTQYF
CDR3 DNA: TGTGCCAGCAGCTTATCTAGGATCGCAGATACGCAGTATTTT
J gene: TRBJ2-3
clone size: many
D gene: -
V gene: TRBV7-3

CDR3 protein: CSATGTSGRAWEDTQYF
CDR3 DNA: TGCAGTGCTACGGGGACTAGCGGGAGGGCTTGGGAAGATACGCAGTATTTT
J gene: TRBJ2-3
clone size: few
D gene: TRBD2
V gene: TRBV20-1

CDR3 protein: CASSLRAGSGGNTIYF
CDR3 DNA: TGTGCCAGCAGCTTAAGGGCAGGATCAGGAGGAAACACCATATATTTT
J gene: TRBJ1-3
clone size: medium-sized
D gene: -
V gene: TRBV7-2

CDR3 protein: CASSRLAGGYEQYF
CDR3 DNA: TGTGCCAGCAGTAGACTAGCGGGAGGCTACGAGCAGTACTTC
J gene: TRBJ2-7
clone size: -
D gene: TRBD2
V gene: TRBV6-5

CDR3 protein: CASSPLDRGPNQPQHF
CDR3 DNA: TGTGCCAGCAGTCCCCTGGACAGGGGGCCCAATCAGCCCCAGCATTTT
J gene: TRBJ1-5
clone size: many
D gene: TRBD1
V gene: TRBV27

CDR3 protein: CASSVVGTSSNEQFF
CDR3 DNA: TGTGCCAGCAGCGTAGTAGGGACTTCCTCCAATGAGCAGTTCTTC
J gene: TRBJ2-1
clone size: few
D gene: -
V gene: TRBV9

CDR3 protein: CATCDGYSYNEQFF
CDR3 DNA: TGTGCCACCTGTGACGGATACTCCTACAATGAGCAGTTCTTC
J gene: TRBJ2-1
clone size: many
D gene: -
V gene: TRBV15

CDR3 protein: CASSLGALNNQPQHF
CDR3 DNA: TGTGCCAGCAGTCTAGGGGCTTTAAACAATCAGCCCCAGCATTTT
J gene: TRBJ1-5
clone size: once
D gene: -
V gene: TRBV2

CDR3 protein: CASSTAGTVNTEAFF
CDR3 DNA: TGTGCCAGCAGCACCGCAGGGACGGTGAACACTGAAGCTTTCTTT
J gene: TRBJ1-1
clone size: many
D gene: -
V gene: TRBV7-6

CDR3 protein: CASSLDWGQPQHF
CDR3 DNA: TGTGCCAGCAGCTTAGACTGGGGACAGCCCCAGCATTTT
J gene: TRBJ1-5
clone size: many
D gene: -
V gene: TRBV7-2